The rows below give T cell receptor beta chains drawn from one sample of a study of long-term antiretroviral therapy in people with HIV. The assay was immunoSEQ multiplex PCR, and TCRdb's table has in-frame clones only and misses some. There are 30,000 to 40,000 clones in the sample; approximately 85% occur only once, and approximately 4.4% lies in the top ten. The source was unsorted PBMCs, collected 3.3 years after starting antiretroviral therapy. The source is a man aged 18 to 29 with HIV. CDR3s include the opening cysteine and the closing phenylalanine or tryptophan. A D gene is named only where the DNA matches it firmly. Some rows have no size entry. The others give once, few or many, or a class for an expanded clone.

j_call | clone_size | d_call | v_call | cdr3_nt | cdr3_aa
TRBJ2-2 | NA | NA | TRBV7-8 | TGTGCCAGCAGCTTAGGACTAGACCCGAACACCGGGGAGCTGTTTTTT | CASSLGLDPNTGELFF
TRBJ2-7 | NA | TRBD1 | TRBV18 | TGTGCCAGCTCACCACGACAGGGTAACGAGCAGTACTTC | CASSPRQGNEQYF
TRBJ2-5 | NA | NA | TRBV7-9 | TGTGCCAGCAGCCCAAGGGACTTCCAAGAGACCCAGTACTTC | CASSPRDFQETQYF
TRBJ2-7 | NA | NA | TRBV6-5 | TGTGCCAGCGGTGGGGTTACCTACGAGCAGTACTTC | CASGGVTYEQYF
TRBJ2-1 | NA | TRBD2 | TRBV29-1 | TGCAGCGTTTCCAGACTAGCGGGCAATGAGCAGTTCTTC | CSVSRLAGNEQFF
TRBJ2-1 | NA | TRBD2 | TRBV27 | TGTGCCAGTGGGCGGGGGGCCTACAATGAGCAGTTCTTC | CASGRGAYNEQFF
TRBJ1-6 | few | NA | TRBV6-5 | TGTGCCAGCAGTTACGAGGGGAGCTCCTATAATTCACCCCTCCACTTT | CASSYEGSSYNSPLHF
TRBJ2-2 | NA | NA | TRBV6-1 | TGTGCCAGCAGTGAATTTGGAGGGGTCACCGGGGAGCTGTTTTTT | CASSEFGGVTGELFF
TRBJ1-1 | few | NA | TRBV6-1 | TGTGCCAGCAGTGGGTTCGGCTATGAAGCTTTCTTT | CASSGFGYEAFF
TRBJ2-4 | NA | NA | TRBV9 | TGTGCCAGCAGCCCCGGAGCCAAAAACATTCAGTACTTC | CASSPGAKNIQYF
TRBJ1-1 | NA | NA | TRBV9 | TGTGCCAGCAGCGTAGGTAGACTGATGAACACTGAAGCTTTCTTT | CASSVGRLMNTEAFF
TRBJ2-7 | NA | TRBD1 | TRBV6-1 | TGTGCCAGCACCCCGGGAAGACAGGGTTGGGACGAGCAGTACTTC | CASTPGRQGWDEQYF
TRBJ2-7 | NA | TRBD1 | TRBV9 | TGTGCCAGCAGCCCTGGACAGGGGGCCCGATCCTACGAGCAGTACTTC | CASSPGQGARSYEQYF
TRBJ1-1 | NA | NA | TRBV7-9 | TGTGCCAGCAGCTTAGGCAGACAAGCTTTCTTT | CASSLGRQAFF
TRBJ2-7 | NA | TRBD2 | TRBV5-4 | TGTGCCAGCAGCTTGGGCGGGGGGCCCGACCTCAAGAGCTCCTACGAGCAGTACTTC | CASSLGGGPDLKSSYEQYF
TRBJ1-1 | NA | NA | TRBV2 | TGTGCCAGCAGTGGAGCATCAGGGAGGGACACTGAAGCTTTCTTT | CASSGASGRDTEAFF
TRBJ1-2 | NA | NA | TRBV21-1 | TGTGCCAGCCCCCAAAGGTACGGGGGCTATGGCTACACCTTC | CASPQRYGGYGYTF
TRBJ1-4 | NA | TRBD1 | TRBV5-6 | TGTGCCAGCAGCCCTGGACAGGGTGTAAGGGAAAAACTGTTTTTT | CASSPGQGVREKLFF